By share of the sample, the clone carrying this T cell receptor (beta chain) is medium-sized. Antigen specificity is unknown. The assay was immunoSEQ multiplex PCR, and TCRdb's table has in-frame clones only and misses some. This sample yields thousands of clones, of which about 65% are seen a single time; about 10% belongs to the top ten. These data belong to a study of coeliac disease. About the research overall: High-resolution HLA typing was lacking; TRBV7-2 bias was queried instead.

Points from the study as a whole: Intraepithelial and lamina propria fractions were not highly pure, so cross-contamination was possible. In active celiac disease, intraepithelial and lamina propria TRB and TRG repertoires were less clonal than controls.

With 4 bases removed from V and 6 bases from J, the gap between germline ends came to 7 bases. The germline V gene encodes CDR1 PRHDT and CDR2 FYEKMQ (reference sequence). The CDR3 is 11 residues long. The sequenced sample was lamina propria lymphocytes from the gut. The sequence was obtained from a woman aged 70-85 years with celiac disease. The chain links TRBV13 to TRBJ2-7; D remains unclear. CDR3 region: CASSSHSEQYF. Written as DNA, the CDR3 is TGTGCCAGCAGCTCCCACTCCGAGCAGTACTTC.